This paragraph reports one T cell receptor beta chain. Its target is not known. The sample comes from a study of beta chain features in type 1 diabetes. General study findings and limits: Compared to healthy donors, patients appeared to have naive, central memory and Treg TCRB repertoires that were more alike.

Sequenced material consisted of expressed TCRB transcripts (all of the isolated RNA was reverse transcribed). The assay was immunoSEQ multiplex PCR, and TCRdb's table has in-frame clones only and misses some. Of around 400,000 clones in the sample, more than 13% were seen once. This TCR was sampled from a woman aged 18 to 35 in good health. What was sequenced was naive CD4+ T cells from blood.

Here the CDR3 reads CASSDLFRYEVDEQFF. CDR3 DNA sequence: TGTGCCAGCAGTGATCTGTTCAGGTATGAAGTCGATGAGCAGTTCTTC. The chain links TRBV25-1 to TRBJ2-1; D is unresolved. The CDR3 consists of 16 residues. Germline V gene data show CDR1 as MGHDK and CDR2 as SYGVNS. Trimming left V 3 bases short and J 8 bases short, with 20 bases between.